This is a list of T cell receptor beta chains from one sample in a study of blood T cell repertoires in COVID-19. Sequenced by immunoSEQ multiplex PCR; TCRdb stores in-frame clones only, minus some. The sample includes 650,000 to 800,000 clones, approximately 90% of them seen just once. The specimen sequenced was peripheral blood. These receptors were collected from a woman aged 18-35 years with acute or convalescent COVID-19. Each CDR3 is given with its conserved first and last residue. Each record gives: D gene, V gene, J gene, clone size, CDR3 DNA, CDR3 protein. D genes are given only for firm matches. Size is stated for part of the rows, as once, few or many counts, or as a class when the clone is expanded.

>-|TRBV5-6|TRBJ1-4|-
TGTGCCAGCAGTGTAGGGATGAAGGGGGCAACTAATGAAAAACTGTTTTTT
CASSVGMKGATNEKLFF
>-|TRBV19|TRBJ2-7|-
TGTGCCAGTAGTATAGTGGCAGGGGCCGACGAGCAGTACTTC
CASSIVAGADEQYF
>-|TRBV7-9|TRBJ1-2|-
TGTGCCAGCAGCTTACGGGGTCTCGGTAACTATGGCTACACCTTC
CASSLRGLGNYGYTF
>-|TRBV7-9|TRBJ2-5|-
TGTGCCAGCAGCTTAGTCGGAACTATGGGGACCCAGTACTTC
CASSLVGTMGTQYF
>TRBD1|TRBV6-5|TRBJ2-7|-
TGTGCCAGCAGTTCCCCACCCGACACGACAGGGTACGAGCAGTACTTC
CASSSPPDTTGYEQYF
>-|TRBV6-1|TRBJ1-3|-
TGTGCCAGCAGTGAGGTAGCCGACTCTGGAAACACCATATATTTT
CASSEVADSGNTIYF
>TRBD2|TRBV18|TRBJ2-1|-
TGTGCCAGCTCACCACTTGCGGGGGGAAACAATGAGCAGTTCTTC
CASSPLAGGNNEQFF
>-|TRBV5-6|TRBJ1-5|-
TGTGCCAGCAGCTGGGGGACATTCGCGGATCAGCCCCAGCATTTT
CASSWGTFADQPQHF
>-|TRBV7-2|TRBJ1-6|-
TGTGCCAGCAGCTCATCCGGACAAATAAATTCACCCCTCCACTTT
CASSSSGQINSPLHF
>-|TRBV30|TRBJ1-2|-
TGTGCCTTCAACTCCCCGGGATTCAACTATGGCTACACCTTC
CAFNSPGFNYGYTF
>TRBD2|TRBV7-9|TRBJ2-7|-
TGTGCCAGCAGCTTATGGGCGGGGGGTGAGCAGTACTTC
CASSLWAGGEQYF
>TRBD2|TRBV11-3|TRBJ2-3|-
TGTGCCAGCAGCTTCGGAATAGCGGGGGCAAGCACAGATACGCAGTATTTT
CASSFGIAGASTDTQYF
>TRBD2|TRBV6-4|TRBJ2-3|-
TGTGCCAGCTCCCCCCAGGCTAGCGGGGGGGCCACAGATACGCAGTATTTT
CASSPQASGGATDTQYF
>TRBD1|TRBV11-2|TRBJ2-7|once
TGTGCCAGCAGCTCCCAGGGGGCGGGATACGAGCAGTACTTC
CASSSQGAGYEQYF
>-|TRBV12-2|TRBJ1-1|-
TGTGCAAGTCGCTTAGAGGGGGTCGGTACTGAAGCTTTCTTT
CASRLEGVGTEAFF
>TRBD1|TRBV13|TRBJ1-2|-
TGTGCCAGCAGCTTCGGAAGGACAGGGCCGAGAGGCTACACCTTC
CASSFGRTGPRGYTF
>-|TRBV7-8|TRBJ1-1|-
TGTGCCAGCAGAGAGTTGGCGGGGAACACTGAAGCTTTCTTT
CASRELAGNTEAFF
>-|TRBV4-1|TRBJ2-3|-
TGCGCCAGCAGCCAAGAATTCTCGGGGTTCCCAGATACGCAGTATTTT
CASSQEFSGFPDTQYF